This is a list of T cell receptor beta chains from one sample in a study of blood T cell repertoires in COVID-19. Profiled with immunoSEQ multiplex PCR; TCRdb holds only in-frame clones, not every one. The sample holds roughly 260,000 clones, 80% to 90% seen once. Input material: peripheral blood. Every receptor here comes from a woman aged 40 to 50 with acute or convalescent COVID-19. Both conserved end residues are part of each CDR3. A D gene is named only where the DNA matches it firmly. Size values are once, few and many counts, or a class for expanded clones, and some rows have none.

D gene	clone size	V gene	J gene	CDR3 protein	CDR3 DNA
.	.	TRBV13	TRBJ1-6	CASSFRGTHSPLHF	TGTGCCAGCAGCTTTCGGGGGACTCATTCACCCCTCCACTTT
TRBD1	.	TRBV3-1/TRBV3-2	TRBJ1-3	CASSLGQHEGNTIYF	TGTGCCAGCAGCCTGGGACAGCACGAGGGAAACACCATATATTTT
.	.	TRBV7-9	TRBJ1-2	CASSLGSSDYGYTF	TGTGCCAGCAGCTTGGGCAGCTCCGACTATGGCTACACCTTC
.	.	TRBV5-1	TRBJ1-5	CASSLQEQPQHF	TGCGCCAGCAGCCTACAGGAGCAGCCCCAGCATTTT
TRBD2	.	TRBV6-4	TRBJ2-3	CASSAGSGGPTDTQYF	TGTGCCAGCAGCGCTGGGAGCGGGGGCCCCACAGATACGCAGTATTTT
.	.	TRBV11-3	TRBJ1-1	CASSLNPSTGSTNTEAFF	TGTGCCAGCAGCTTAAATCCCAGCACAGGGTCCACGAACACTGAAGCTTTCTTT
.	.	TRBV30	TRBJ1-5	CAWSVQMGNQPQHF	TGTGCCTGGAGTGTACAGATGGGCAATCAGCCCCAGCATTTT
.	.	TRBV13	TRBJ2-1	CASSVSSVSSYNEQFF	TGTGCCAGCAGCGTATCTAGCGTTAGCTCCTACAATGAGCAGTTCTTC
.	.	TRBV18	TRBJ2-1	CASSPRHPNEQFF	TGTGCCAGCTCACCACGACACCCGAATGAGCAGTTCTTC
TRBD1	.	TRBV10-2	TRBJ2-5	CASQAGQGTTQYF	TGCGCCAGCCAGGCAGGACAGGGGACGACCCAGTACTTC
.	.	TRBV5-1	TRBJ1-2	CASSFGRESDGYTF	TGCGCCAGCAGCTTCGGCAGGGAATCGGATGGCTACACCTTC
.	.	TRBV24-1	TRBJ2-2	CATSDFVRGNTGELFF	TGTGCCACCAGTGATTTTGTCAGGGGGAACACCGGGGAGCTGTTTTTT
.	once	TRBV2	TRBJ2-6	CASTTAQGSGANVLTF	TGTGCCAGCACCACAGCTCAAGGCTCTGGGGCCAACGTCCTGACTTTC
TRBD1	.	TRBV18	TRBJ2-2	CASCPLGTGSTGELFF	TGTGCCAGCTGCCCCCTCGGGACAGGGAGCACCGGGGAGCTGTTTTTT
.	.	TRBV11-2	TRBJ1-3	CASSQHRPGVLGNTIYF	TGTGCCAGCAGCCAACACCGTCCAGGGGTTCTTGGAAACACCATATATTTT
.	.	TRBV4-1	TRBJ1-1	CASSPGISTEAFF	TGCGCCAGCAGTCCAGGGATAAGCACTGAAGCTTTCTTT
.	.	TRBV6-5	TRBJ2-3	CASSYSGLWEDTQYF	TGTGCCAGCAGTTACTCGGGGCTGTGGGAAGATACGCAGTATTTT
.	once	TRBV12-3/TRBV12-4	TRBJ1-1	CASSLSINTEAFF	TGTGCCAGCAGTCTTTCTATAAACACTGAAGCTTTCTTT
TRBD1	.	TRBV7-8	TRBJ2-1	CASSMGQQHNEQFF	TGTGCCAGCAGCATGGGACAGCAACACAATGAGCAGTTCTTC
TRBD2	.	TRBV7-6	TRBJ2-5	CASSKSERTSGQETQYF	TGTGCCAGCAGCAAGTCGGAGAGGACTAGTGGGCAAGAGACCCAGTACTTC
.	.	TRBV12-5	TRBJ2-3	CASGSGTYTDTQYF	TGTGCTAGTGGCTCCGGGACTTACACAGATACGCAGTATTTT
.	.	TRBV2	TRBJ1-2	CASHSGNGYTF	TGTGCCAGCCATTCAGGGAATGGCTACACCTTC
TRBD1	.	TRBV6-5	TRBJ1-2	CASSRGTGGGRGYTF	TGTGCCAGCAGTCGAGGGACAGGGGGCGGTCGTGGCTACACCTTC